This entry concerns a single T cell receptor beta chain. Deletions cut 5 bases from V and 0 bases from J, with 15 bases between. There are 16 residues in the CDR3. The V gene's germline CDR1 is MDHEN and CDR2 SYDVKM. This entry comes from a study of CD8 T cells in Susac syndrome. The RNA, about 0.45 to 1 ug, was put through reverse transcription using random hexamers. Using its own MiXCR run on the immunoSEQ multiplex PCR reads, TCRdb lists one record per CDR3 protein. The sample carries approximately 120,000 distinct CDR3 sequences, 90% to 96% recorded once. CD8+ and CD4+ T cells were negatively isolated; TEMRA cells were FACS-enriched.

The chain uses TRBV28 and TRBJ2-3, with D possibly matching TRBD1 (5 bases). This sequence was found in a human donor in good health. The source material was CD4+ T cells from PBMCs. CDR3 nucleotide sequence: TGTGCCAGCAGTGGGGCAGCGACCACTAGCACAGATACGCAGTATTTT. Protein product: CASSGAATTSTDTQYF. The entire variable domain, with the rest obtained from reference TRBV28 and TRBJ2-3, is as follows: DVKVTQSSRYLVKRTGEKVFLECVQDMDHENMFWYRQDPGLGLRLIYFSYDVKMKEKGDIPEGYSVSREKKERFSLILESASTNQTSMYLCASSGAATTSTDTQYFGPGTRLTVL.